This T cell receptor beta chain stems from a study of cytomegalovirus exposure and HLA in healthy donors. Per the germline V gene, CDR1 is MDHEN and CDR2 is SYDVKM. This CDR3 spans 14 amino acids. The V gene lost 7 bases and the J gene lost 4 bases, with 13 bases spanning the gap. Vbeta (60) and Jbeta (13) primers were used in the PCR. The method was immunoSEQ multiplex PCR; TCRdb's version includes in-frame clones alone and lacks a portion of them. The table includes fewer than 250,000 clones, 75% to 80% detected once. Likely unrecorded immune exposures existed in these nominally healthy donors. This chain uses TRBV28 with TRBJ2-2; D possibly corresponds to TRBD1 (6 bases). The receptor was isolated from a male donor in good health and CMV-seronegative. Input material: PBMCs. DNA of the CDR3: TGTGCCAGCACCACCCAGGGGAGCACCGGGGAGCTGTTTTTT. Encoded protein: CASTTQGSTGELFF.